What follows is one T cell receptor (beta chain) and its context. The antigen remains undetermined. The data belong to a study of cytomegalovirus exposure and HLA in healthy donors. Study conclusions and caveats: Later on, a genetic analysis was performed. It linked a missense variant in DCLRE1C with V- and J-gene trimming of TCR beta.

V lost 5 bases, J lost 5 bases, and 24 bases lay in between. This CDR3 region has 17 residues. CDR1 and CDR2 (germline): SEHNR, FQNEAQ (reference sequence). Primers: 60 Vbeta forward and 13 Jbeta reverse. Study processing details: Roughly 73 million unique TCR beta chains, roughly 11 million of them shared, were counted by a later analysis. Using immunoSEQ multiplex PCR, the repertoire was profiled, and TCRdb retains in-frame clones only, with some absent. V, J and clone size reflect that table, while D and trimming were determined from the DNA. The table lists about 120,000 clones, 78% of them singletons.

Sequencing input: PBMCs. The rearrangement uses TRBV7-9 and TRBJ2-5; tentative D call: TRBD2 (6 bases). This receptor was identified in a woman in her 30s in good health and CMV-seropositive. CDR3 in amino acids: CASSPQAGGPPRETQYF. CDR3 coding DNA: TGTGCCAGCAGCCCTCAGGCCGGGGGACCGCCCCGGGAGACCCAGTACTTC.